This section outlines one T cell receptor beta chain sequence together with its context. Its antigen is unidentified. This record belongs to a study of post-analysis software for immune sequencing data. General study points: TRBV segments more frequent in patients than in controls numbered about five and included TRBV5-6, TRBV5-1 and TRBV20-1.

This CDR3 comprises 15 residues. CDR1 and CDR2 (germline): SGHDT, YYEEEE. V was clipped by 1 base and J by 2 bases; unmatched bases: 5. Tagging with unique molecular identifiers was a feature of the TCR beta cDNA libraries. TCRdb redid the calling of the PCR reads with MiXCR, one entry per CDR3 protein. The table has about 770,000 distinct CDR3 sequences, around 46% seen once. This clonotype originated in a girl between 10 and 17 years old with multiple sclerosis. What was sequenced was blood. This sequence joins TRBV5-6 and TRBJ2-7, with 8 bases lining up with TRBD2. The CDR3 DNA reads as TGTGCCAGCAGCTTGCCTGCGGGAGGACCCTACGAGCAGTACTTC. It translates to CASSLPAGGPYEQYF.